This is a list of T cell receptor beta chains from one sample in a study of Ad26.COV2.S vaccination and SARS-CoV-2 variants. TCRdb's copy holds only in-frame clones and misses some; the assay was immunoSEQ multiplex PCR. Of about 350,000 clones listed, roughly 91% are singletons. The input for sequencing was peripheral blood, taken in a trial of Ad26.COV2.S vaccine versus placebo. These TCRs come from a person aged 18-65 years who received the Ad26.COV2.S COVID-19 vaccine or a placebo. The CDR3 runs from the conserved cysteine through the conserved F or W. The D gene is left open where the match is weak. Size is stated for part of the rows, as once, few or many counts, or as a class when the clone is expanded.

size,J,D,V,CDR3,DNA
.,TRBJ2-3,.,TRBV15,CATSRGVQGHTQYF,TGTGCCACCAGCAGAGGGGTCCAGGGCCATACGCAGTATTTT
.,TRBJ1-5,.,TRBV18,CASSPEDQPQHF,TGTGCCAGCTCACCCGAGGATCAGCCCCAGCATTTT
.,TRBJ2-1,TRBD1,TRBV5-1,CASSFGQGDHNEQFF,TGCGCCAGCAGCTTTGGACAGGGTGACCACAATGAGCAGTTCTTC
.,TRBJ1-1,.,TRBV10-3,CAISEFDEAFF,TGTGCCATCAGTGAATTTGATGAAGCTTTCTTT
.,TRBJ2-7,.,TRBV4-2,CASSQASTGLSYEQYF,TGTGCCAGCAGCCAAGCCTCGACAGGACTATCCTACGAGCAGTACTTC
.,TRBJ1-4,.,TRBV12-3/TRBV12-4,CASSLREKLFF,TGTGCCAGCAGTTTAAGGGAAAAACTGTTTTTT
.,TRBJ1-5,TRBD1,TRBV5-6,CASSLKGDRGLNQPQHF,TGTGCCAGCAGCTTGAAGGGGGACAGGGGGCTAAATCAGCCCCAGCATTTT
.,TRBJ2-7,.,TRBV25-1,CASSFGGIRYEQYF,TGTGCCAGCAGTTTCGGGGGCATCAGGTACGAGCAGTACTTC
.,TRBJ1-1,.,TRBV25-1,CASRTRGNIEAFF,TGTGCCAGCAGGACCCGGGGGAACATTGAAGCTTTCTTT
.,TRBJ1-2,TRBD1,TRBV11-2,CASSFPQHDRGNGYTF,TGTGCCAGCAGCTTCCCCCAACATGACAGGGGGAATGGCTACACCTTC
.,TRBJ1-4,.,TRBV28,CASTEGPRTKLFF,TGTGCCAGCACCGAGGGGCCGAGGACCAAACTGTTTTTT
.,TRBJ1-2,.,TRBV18,CASSQADDGYTF,TGTGCCAGCTCACAGGCGGATGATGGCTACACCTTC
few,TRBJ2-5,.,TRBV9,CASSVAGQETQYF,TGTGCCAGCAGCGTAGCCGGGCAGGAGACCCAGTACTTC
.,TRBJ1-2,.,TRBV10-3,CAIKQQGGYGYTF,TGTGCCATCAAGCAACAGGGTGGATATGGCTACACCTTC
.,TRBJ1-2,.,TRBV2,CASSEGGGHYGYTF,TGTGCCAGCAGTGAAGGGGGGGGCCACTATGGCTACACCTTC
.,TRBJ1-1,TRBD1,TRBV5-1,CASSLDGQENTEAFF,TGCGCCAGCAGCTTGGATGGACAGGAGAACACTGAAGCTTTCTTT
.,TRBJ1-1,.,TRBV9,CASSQRQAGTEAFF,TGTGCCAGCAGCCAGCGGCAGGCAGGGACTGAAGCTTTCTTT
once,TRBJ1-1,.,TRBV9,CASSVRDSYSEGWNTEAFF,TGTGCCAGCAGCGTAAGGGATTCGTACTCGGAGGGGTGGAACACTGAAGCTTTCTTT
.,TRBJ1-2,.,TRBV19,CASSIDHKGRPNGYTF,TGTGCCAGTAGTATAGATCACAAGGGTAGGCCTAATGGCTACACCTTC
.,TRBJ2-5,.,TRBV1,CTSSQSQRGGLRTQYF,TGCACCAGCAGCCAAAGTCAGCGGGGGGGCCTTCGGACCCAGTACTTC
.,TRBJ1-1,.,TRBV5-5,CATTENTEAFF,TGTGCCACGACAGAGAACACTGAAGCTTTCTTT
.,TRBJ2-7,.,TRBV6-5,CASSLPAEFYEQYF,TGTGCCAGCAGTCTCCCGGCTGAATTCTACGAGCAGTACTTC
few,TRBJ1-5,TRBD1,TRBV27,CASGDQGGNQPQHF,TGTGCCAGCGGAGACCAGGGGGGCAATCAGCCCCAGCATTTT
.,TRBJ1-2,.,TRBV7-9,CASSSRDHYGYTF,TGTGCCAGCAGCTCCCGGGACCACTATGGCTACACCTTC
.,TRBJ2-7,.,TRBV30,CAWSVGRGDEQYF,TGTGCCTGGAGTGTAGGCAGGGGGGACGAGCAGTACTTC
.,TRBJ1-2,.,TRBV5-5,CASSLVGHGAYGYTF,TGTGCCAGCAGCTTGGTGGGCCACGGGGCCTATGGCTACACCTTC